A selection of T cell receptor beta chains follows, all from one sample in a study of blood T cell repertoires in COVID-19. Profiled with immunoSEQ multiplex PCR; TCRdb holds only in-frame clones, not every one. The table includes 450,000 to 500,000 clones, roughly 85% detected once. The sequenced sample was peripheral blood. These receptors all stem from a human donor in a cohort sampled during active COVID-19. The CDR3 runs from the conserved cysteine through the conserved F or W. The order of the fields is D gene, clone size, V gene, J gene, CDR3 protein, CDR3 DNA. A D gene is named only where the DNA matches it firmly. For some rows the clone size is stated as once, few or many, or as a class when expanded; others skip it.

d_call: TRBD1
clone_size: NA
v_call: TRBV7-9
j_call: TRBJ1-6
cdr3_aa: CASSLVQGVNSPLHF
cdr3_nt: TGTGCCAGCAGCTTAGTGCAGGGGGTAAATTCACCCCTCCACTTT

d_call: TRBD2
clone_size: NA
v_call: TRBV19
j_call: TRBJ2-3
cdr3_aa: CASSMGLAGGTDTQYF
cdr3_nt: TGTGCCAGTAGTATGGGACTAGCGGGAGGCACAGATACGCAGTATTTT

d_call: NA
clone_size: NA
v_call: TRBV5-8
j_call: TRBJ1-1
cdr3_aa: CASSFGGTNTEAFF
cdr3_nt: TGTGCCAGCAGCTTTGGGGGGACGAACACTGAAGCTTTCTTT

d_call: TRBD1
clone_size: many
v_call: TRBV27
j_call: TRBJ1-2
cdr3_aa: CASSPRQGYGYTF
cdr3_nt: TGTGCCAGCAGTCCACGACAGGGGTATGGCTACACCTTC

d_call: NA
clone_size: NA
v_call: TRBV2
j_call: TRBJ1-4
cdr3_aa: CASSEAEEKLFF
cdr3_nt: TGTGCCAGCAGTGAGGCAGAAGAAAAACTGTTTTTT

d_call: TRBD1
clone_size: few
v_call: TRBV10-1
j_call: TRBJ1-1
cdr3_aa: CASSLGTENTEAFF
cdr3_nt: TGCGCCAGCAGTTTAGGGACAGAGAACACTGAAGCTTTCTTT

d_call: TRBD1
clone_size: NA
v_call: TRBV18
j_call: TRBJ1-4
cdr3_aa: CASSQRQGSGEKLFF
cdr3_nt: TGTGCCAGCTCACAGCGACAGGGGAGTGGTGAAAAACTGTTTTTT

d_call: TRBD1
clone_size: NA
v_call: TRBV6-5
j_call: TRBJ1-2
cdr3_aa: CASTTGGGSWGYTF
cdr3_nt: TGTGCCAGCACGACAGGGGGCGGATCGTGGGGCTACACCTTC

d_call: NA
clone_size: few
v_call: TRBV5-4
j_call: TRBJ1-2
cdr3_aa: CASSFTGPYGYTF
cdr3_nt: TGTGCCAGCAGCTTCACAGGGCCCTATGGCTACACCTTC

d_call: TRBD2
clone_size: NA
v_call: TRBV27
j_call: TRBJ2-7
cdr3_aa: CASRDGAGGTYEQYF
cdr3_nt: TGTGCCAGCCGGGACGGAGCGGGAGGGACCTACGAGCAGTACTTC

d_call: TRBD2
clone_size: NA
v_call: TRBV27
j_call: TRBJ2-1
cdr3_aa: CASSLGLAGDPDYNEQFF
cdr3_nt: TGTGCCAGCAGTTTAGGGCTAGCGGGAGACCCCGACTACAATGAGCAGTTCTTC

d_call: TRBD2
clone_size: NA
v_call: TRBV5-1
j_call: TRBJ2-7
cdr3_aa: CASSFGEGSGKQYF
cdr3_nt: TGCGCCAGCAGCTTCGGGGAGGGCTCGGGAAAGCAGTACTTC

d_call: TRBD2
clone_size: NA
v_call: TRBV5-1
j_call: TRBJ2-5
cdr3_aa: CASSLQTSDQETQYF
cdr3_nt: TGCGCCAGCAGCTTACAGACTAGCGACCAAGAGACCCAGTACTTC

d_call: TRBD2
clone_size: NA
v_call: TRBV9
j_call: TRBJ2-7
cdr3_aa: CASSEGLGKSTEQYF
cdr3_nt: TGTGCCAGCAGCGAGGGACTAGGAAAGTCCACCGAGCAGTACTTC

d_call: TRBD2
clone_size: NA
v_call: TRBV6-5
j_call: TRBJ2-2
cdr3_aa: CASSYSSGRAGGELFF
cdr3_nt: TGTGCCAGCAGTTACTCTAGCGGGAGGGCCGGCGGAGAGCTGTTTTTT

d_call: TRBD2
clone_size: once
v_call: TRBV19
j_call: TRBJ2-4
cdr3_aa: CASRSQGNQLAETKNIQYF
cdr3_nt: TGTGCCAGTAGATCCCAAGGGAACCAACTAGCGGAGACCAAAAACATTCAGTACTTC

d_call: NA
clone_size: NA
v_call: TRBV6-6
j_call: TRBJ1-3
cdr3_aa: CASSYDTGPGNTIYF
cdr3_nt: TGTGCCAGCAGTTACGATACAGGGCCTGGAAACACCATATATTTT

d_call: NA
clone_size: NA
v_call: TRBV7-2
j_call: TRBJ2-2
cdr3_aa: CASSLVRGNTGELFF
cdr3_nt: TGTGCCAGCAGCTTAGTTAGGGGAAACACCGGGGAGCTGTTTTTT

d_call: NA
clone_size: few
v_call: TRBV6-1
j_call: TRBJ1-2
cdr3_aa: CASSEVGQGYTF
cdr3_nt: TGTGCCAGCAGTGAGGTTGGACAGGGCTACACCTTC

d_call: NA
clone_size: NA
v_call: TRBV7-2
j_call: TRBJ2-3
cdr3_aa: CASSLRGASSTDTQYF
cdr3_nt: TGTGCCAGCAGCTTACGCGGGGCGTCTAGCACAGATACGCAGTATTTT

d_call: TRBD2
clone_size: NA
v_call: TRBV3-1/TRBV3-2
j_call: TRBJ2-7
cdr3_aa: CASSQGLAGGAYEQYF
cdr3_nt: TGTGCCAGCAGCCAGGGACTAGCGGGAGGCGCCTACGAGCAGTACTTC

d_call: TRBD2
clone_size: NA
v_call: TRBV4-3
j_call: TRBJ2-7
cdr3_aa: CASSQDTSTSGMSYEQYF
cdr3_nt: TGCGCCAGCAGCCAAGATACTTCGACTAGCGGGATGTCCTACGAGCAGTACTTC

d_call: NA
clone_size: few
v_call: TRBV28
j_call: TRBJ1-4
cdr3_aa: CASSLPPGELFF
cdr3_nt: TGTGCCAGCAGTTTGCCTCCAGGGGAACTGTTTTTT

d_call: NA
clone_size: once
v_call: TRBV6-6
j_call: TRBJ2-5
cdr3_aa: CASSYSTEPETQYF
cdr3_nt: TGTGCCAGCAGTTACTCAACAGAACCAGAGACCCAGTACTTC

d_call: NA
clone_size: NA
v_call: TRBV2
j_call: TRBJ2-7
cdr3_aa: CASSVTGSAYEQYF
cdr3_nt: TGTGCCAGCAGTGTTACAGGGTCCGCCTACGAGCAGTACTTC

d_call: NA
clone_size: NA
v_call: TRBV7-3
j_call: TRBJ2-2
cdr3_aa: CASSDGSGANTGELFF
cdr3_nt: TGTGCCAGCAGCGACGGATCAGGGGCCAACACCGGGGAGCTGTTTTTT

d_call: TRBD2
clone_size: NA
v_call: TRBV15
j_call: TRBJ2-1
cdr3_aa: CATNRDYINEQFF
cdr3_nt: TGTGCCACCAACCGGGACTACATCAATGAGCAGTTCTTC

d_call: NA
clone_size: NA
v_call: TRBV7-3
j_call: TRBJ2-1
cdr3_aa: CASSPEPYYDEQFF
cdr3_nt: TGTGCCAGCAGCCCCGAGCCCTACTACGATGAGCAGTTCTTC

d_call: TRBD1
clone_size: NA
v_call: TRBV13
j_call: TRBJ2-5
cdr3_aa: CASSLFRDRGQTQYF
cdr3_nt: TGTGCCAGCAGCCTCTTCCGGGACAGGGGTCAGACCCAGTACTTC

d_call: NA
clone_size: NA
v_call: TRBV7-9
j_call: TRBJ2-7
cdr3_aa: CASSLIGGSHYEQYF
cdr3_nt: TGTGCCAGCAGCTTAATCGGGGGATCCCACTACGAGCAGTACTTC

d_call: NA
clone_size: NA
v_call: TRBV19
j_call: TRBJ1-1
cdr3_aa: CASSIIQAEGNTEAFF
cdr3_nt: TGTGCCAGTAGTATCATCCAGGCGGAGGGGAACACTGAAGCTTTCTTT

d_call: NA
clone_size: NA
v_call: TRBV6-2/TRBV6-3
j_call: TRBJ2-7
cdr3_aa: CASSSGNLYEQYF
cdr3_nt: TGTGCCAGCAGTTCCGGGAACCTTTACGAGCAGTACTTC

d_call: NA
clone_size: NA
v_call: TRBV5-1
j_call: TRBJ2-1
cdr3_aa: CASTLLALDYNEQFF
cdr3_nt: TGCGCCAGCACCCTTCTAGCCCTGGACTACAATGAGCAGTTCTTC

d_call: TRBD2
clone_size: NA
v_call: TRBV9
j_call: TRBJ2-2
cdr3_aa: CASSVASGSPHTGELFF
cdr3_nt: TGTGCCAGCAGCGTAGCGAGCGGGAGCCCCCACACCGGGGAGCTGTTTTTT

d_call: NA
clone_size: NA
v_call: TRBV6-6
j_call: TRBJ2-3
cdr3_aa: CASSYRGDTQYF
cdr3_nt: TGTGCCAGCAGTTACCGCGGGGATACGCAGTATTTT

d_call: TRBD1
clone_size: once
v_call: TRBV18
j_call: TRBJ2-7
cdr3_aa: CASSLLRDRAGEQYF
cdr3_nt: TGTGCCAGCTCACTTCTCCGGGACAGGGCGGGAGAGCAGTACTTC

d_call: TRBD1
clone_size: once
v_call: TRBV15
j_call: TRBJ2-5
cdr3_aa: CATSRAGQGQETQYF
cdr3_nt: TGTGCCACCAGCAGAGCTGGACAGGGACAAGAGACCCAGTACTTC

d_call: NA
clone_size: NA
v_call: TRBV7-2
j_call: TRBJ2-4
cdr3_aa: CASSLGGYGKNIQYF
cdr3_nt: TGTGCCAGCAGCTTAGGAGGATACGGCAAAAACATTCAGTACTTC

d_call: TRBD1
clone_size: NA
v_call: TRBV18
j_call: TRBJ2-7
cdr3_aa: CASSPMTGSHEQYF
cdr3_nt: TGTGCCAGCTCACCTATGACAGGGAGCCACGAGCAGTACTTC

d_call: NA
clone_size: NA
v_call: TRBV15
j_call: TRBJ2-7
cdr3_aa: CATSRDPVGAYEQYF
cdr3_nt: TGTGCCACCAGCAGAGATCCCGTCGGAGCCTACGAGCAGTACTTC